This TCR beta chain is from a study of T cells in Graves' hyperthyroidism and ophthalmopathy. CDR3 length: 13 amino acids. CDR1 is DFQATT, CDR2 SNEGSKA, per germline (reference sequence). V lost 0 bases, J lost 4 bases, and 9 bases lay in between. The source material, RNA transcripts, was used to amplify TCR beta CDR3 regions. The primer set for the first-round RT-PCR of the TCR CDR3 was HTBI. TCRdb analysed the multiplex PCR reads with MiXCR anew, one entry per CDR3 protein. The table shows just over 550,000 distinct CDR3 sequences, with around 46% occurring only once. The chain recombines TRBV20-1 with TRBJ1-2, with D maybe TRBD1 (5 bases). This TCR derives from a woman under 30 with Graves' hyperthyroidism. Input material: peripheral blood or thyroid tissue (not recorded which). Here the CDR3 DNA reads TGCAGTGCTAGAGACGAGACAGTCTATGGCTACACCTTC. It specifies CSARDETVYGYTF.